A single T cell receptor beta chain is shown here with its context. The entry originates in a study of blood T cell repertoires in COVID-19. Study in general: The study drew acute and convalescent COVID-19 samples from the United States, Italy and Spain.

With V trimmed by 5 bases and J by 3 bases, 13 bases remained unmatched. This CDR3 is 17 amino acids long. Study processing details: Reference gene primers were amplified, and this amplification served to estimate nucleated cell counts. Clones were read by immunoSEQ multiplex PCR, and TCRdb kept only the in-frame ones, dropping some. Clone size and the V and J calls come from that table; the DNA yielded D and trimming. The table has 170,000 or so clones, around nine tenths seen once. Sequencing used peripheral blood. The chain is built from TRBV23-1 and TRBJ1-1, with 9 bases aligning to TRBD1. TRBV23-1 is labeled an ORF, and its function is uncertain. This TCR derives from a woman younger than 30 who had recovered from COVID-19. The CDR3 nucleotides are TGCGCCAGCAGTTATACCCCAGGCAGGGACAGGGACACTGAAGCTTTCTTT. Amino acids: CASSYTPGRDRDTEAFF.